This T cell receptor beta chain is drawn from a study of shared clonotypes between healthy human individuals. Study observations and caveats: Only blood was sampled, and tissue TCR repertoires likely differ from blood ones. Against clonotypes common to all four donors, non-shared ones had lower generation probabilities. Some naive CD4 clonotypes, roughly 4.5%, turned up in common across four donors. Naive subsets usually exceeded memory subsets in estimated richness.

Repertoires were generated with immunoSEQ multiplex PCR, while TCRdb's copy carries only in-frame clones and drops some. The table shows some 2,400,000 clones, with almost 96% occurring only once. Germline CDR1 SGHRS, CDR2 YFSETQ. The CDR3 extends over 15 amino acids. Unmatched junction bases numbered 3, after V lost 0 bases and J lost 1 base. A word on this clone: What it binds is not known. Other nucleotide sequences from this sample produce the same CDR3.

The chain joins TRBV5-1 to TRBJ2-7, with 8 bases identical to TRBD1. The TCR was taken from a man aged 18-30 years in good health. What was sequenced was naive CD4+ T cells sorted from blood. Subset in this sample: CD45RA+ positively selected. Written as DNA, the CDR3 is TGCGCCAGCAGCTTGGACGGGACAGGATCCTACGAGCAGTACTTC. It codes for CASSLDGTGSYEQYF. The complete variable domain, with remaining parts taken from reference TRBV5-1 and TRBJ2-7, reads KAGVTQTPRYLIKTRGQQVTLSCSPISGHRSVSWYQQTPGQGLQFLFEYFSETQRNKGNFPGRFSGRQFSNSRSEMNVSTLELGDSALYLCASSLDGTGSYEQYFGPGTRLTVT.